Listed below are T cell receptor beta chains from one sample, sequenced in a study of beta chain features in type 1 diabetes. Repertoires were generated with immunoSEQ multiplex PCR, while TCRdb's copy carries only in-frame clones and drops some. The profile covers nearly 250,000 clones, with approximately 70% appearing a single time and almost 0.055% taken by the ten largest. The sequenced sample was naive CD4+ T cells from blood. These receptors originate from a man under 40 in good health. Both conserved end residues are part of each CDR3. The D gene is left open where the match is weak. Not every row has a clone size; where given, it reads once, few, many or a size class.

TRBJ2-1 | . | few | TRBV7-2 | TGTGCCAGCAGCCTGAGCTCCTACAATGAGCAGTTCTTC | CASSLSSYNEQFF
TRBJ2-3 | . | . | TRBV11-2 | TGTGCCAGCAGCTTAGGTCTGTCTAATACGCAGTATTTT | CASSLGLSNTQYF
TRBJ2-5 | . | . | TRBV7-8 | TGTGCCAGCAGCTTACGGACGCAGCAAGAGACCCAGTACTTC | CASSLRTQQETQYF
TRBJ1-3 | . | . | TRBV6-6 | TGTGCCAGCAGCCCTGACAGGTTTAGAAACACCATATATTTT | CASSPDRFRNTIYF
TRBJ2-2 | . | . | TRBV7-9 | TGTGCCAGCCGCCAACGGGGCGGCACCGGGGAGCTGTTTTTT | CASRQRGGTGELFF
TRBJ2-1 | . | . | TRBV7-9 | TGTGCCAGCAGCTATCGAAATGAGCAGTTCTTC | CASSYRNEQFF
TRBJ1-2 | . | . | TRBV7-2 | TGTGCCAGCAGCTTATATGGAGCGCCTGGCTACACCTTC | CASSLYGAPGYTF
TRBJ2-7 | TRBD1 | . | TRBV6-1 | TGTGCCAGCAGCCCAGACAGGGCCTCCTACGAGCAGTACTTC | CASSPDRASYEQYF
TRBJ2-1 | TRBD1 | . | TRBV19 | TGTGCCAGTAGCACTGGGACAGGCTACTACAATGAGCAGTTCTTC | CASSTGTGYYNEQFF
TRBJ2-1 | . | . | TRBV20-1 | TGCAGTGCTAGAGATAGGAGGGAGCAGTTCTTC | CSARDRREQFF
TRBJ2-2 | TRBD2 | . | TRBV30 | TGTGCCTGGAGTGATTCAGCGGGGAGAACCGGGGAGCTGTTTTTT | CAWSDSAGRTGELFF
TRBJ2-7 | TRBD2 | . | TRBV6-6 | TGTGCCAGCAGTCCTTTCGGGACTAGCGGCTCCTACGAGCAGTACTTC | CASSPFGTSGSYEQYF
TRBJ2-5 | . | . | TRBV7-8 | TGTGCCAGCAGCCCCTCCGGGGGTAAGGAGACCCAGTACTTC | CASSPSGGKETQYF
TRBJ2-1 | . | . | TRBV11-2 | TGTGCCAGCAGCTTAGACTACGACAATGAGCAGTTCTTC | CASSLDYDNEQFF
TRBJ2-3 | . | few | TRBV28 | TGTGCCAGCAGTTTATCTAAGAGGGCAGATACGCAGTATTTT | CASSLSKRADTQYF
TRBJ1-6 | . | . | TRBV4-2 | TGTGCCAGCAGCCAATATGGGGCAGGGCGGAATTCACCCCTCCACTTT | CASSQYGAGRNSPLHF
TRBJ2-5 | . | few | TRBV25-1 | TGTGCCAGCAGTCACAGGGTAGGGGAGACCCAGTACTTC | CASSHRVGETQYF
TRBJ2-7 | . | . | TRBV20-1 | TGCAGTGCTAGAGATACCCTCTCGGAGTACTTC | CSARDTLSEYF
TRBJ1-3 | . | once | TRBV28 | TGTGCCAGCACATGGATCTCTGGAAACACCATATATTTT | CASTWISGNTIYF
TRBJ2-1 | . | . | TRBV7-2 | TGTGCCAGCAGCCGCGAGACCACGACCTACAATGAGCAGTTCTTC | CASSRETTTYNEQFF
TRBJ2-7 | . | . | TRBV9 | TGTGCCAGCAGCGTAGGTACTACCGACCTCGAGCAGTACTTC | CASSVGTTDLEQYF
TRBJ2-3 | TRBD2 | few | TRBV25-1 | TGTGCCAGCGCGGGAGGAGGCACAGATACGCAGTATTTT | CASAGGGTDTQYF
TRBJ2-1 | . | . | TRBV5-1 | TGCGCCAGCAGCTTGGCGTGGGAGGCTGGATTGCCTGAGCAGTTCTTC | CASSLAWEAGLPEQFF
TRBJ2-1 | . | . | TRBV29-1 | TGCAGCGTTGAACAAAGCATTTACAATGAGCAGTTCTTC | CSVEQSIYNEQFF
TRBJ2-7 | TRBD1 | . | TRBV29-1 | TGCAGCGTTGTGGGACAGGGAAACTACGAGCAGTACTTC | CSVVGQGNYEQYF
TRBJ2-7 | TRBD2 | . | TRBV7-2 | TGTGCCAGCAACCCGGCGACTAGCGGGAACGAGCAGTACTTC | CASNPATSGNEQYF
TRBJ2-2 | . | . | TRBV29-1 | TGCAGCGTTGATTGGGGGGCGCCCACCGGGGAGCTGTTTTTT | CSVDWGAPTGELFF